Sequencing of this TCR beta chain was carried out in a study of PD-1 blockade in classical Hodgkin lymphoma. Overall study findings and caveats: Diminished baseline TCR diversity has been reported in newly diagnosed patients relative to healthy donors. Patients who responded completely had about the same baseline diversity as newly diagnosed patients. The repertoire differences lack a defined cause, possibly disease activity or prior therapy. A significant rise in TCR diversity by C4D1 was seen for CD4+ but not CD8+ cells.

Regarding this clone: No antigen is known for it.

CDR3 size: 12 residues. Per germline, CDR1 MDHEN and CDR2 SYDVKM. Trimming cost V 10 bases and J 5 bases, with 14 bases left between them. Each and every patient relapsed after autologous stem cell transplantation, and patients got differing brentuximab vedotin exposure. Assay: immunoSEQ multiplex PCR; the TCRdb copy retains only in-frame clones and omits some. The sample consists of some 41,000 clones, 76% of them appearing once. The TCR sequence derives from a human donor with classical Hodgkin lymphoma. The material sequenced was peripheral blood mononuclear cells (PBMCs), taken at baseline. V usage is TRBV28 and J usage is TRBJ2-5, with D perhaps matching TRBD1 or TRBD2 (5 bases each). The CDR3 loop reads CAIGARTETQYF. CDR3 sequence (DNA): TGTGCCATCGGGGCTAGGACCGAGACCCAGTACTTC. Combining the CDR3 with reference TRBV28 and TRBJ2-5 gives the whole variable domain DVKVTQSSRYLVKRTGEKVFLECVQDMDHENMFWYRQDPGLGLRLIYFSYDVKMKEKGDIPEGYSVSREKKERFSLILESASTNQTSMYLCAIGARTETQYFGPGTRLLVL.